The 24 T cell receptor beta chains presented below share a single source sample, sequenced in a study of PD-1 blockade in classical Hodgkin lymphoma. The protocol was immunoSEQ multiplex PCR, while the TCRdb copy is restricted to in-frame clones and leaves out a portion. The table shows about 40,000 clones, with around 63% occurring only once. Each and every patient relapsed after autologous stem cell transplantation, and patients got differing brentuximab vedotin exposure. Sequenced material: peripheral blood mononuclear cells (PBMCs), taken before the second cycle of nivolumab. These receptors were taken from a human donor with classical Hodgkin lymphoma.

The J gene is TRBJ2-2, the V gene TRBV7-2; 8 bases are a match to TRBD1. Trimming took 8 bases from V and 5 from J; bases not matched to a gene: 10. CDR3 length equals 15 residues. CDR1 and CDR2 from the germline V gene are SGHTA and FQGNSA. CDR3 bases: TGTGCCAGCCGCGGACAGGGCTTATCGACCGGGGAGCTGTTTTTT. Its translation: CASRGQGLSTGELFF.

A remark on this clone: The junction shows a germline mismatch at one end, possibly a read error. The chain joins TRBV5-1 to TRBJ1-6; no firm D call. Germline CDR1 SGHRS, CDR2 YFSETQ. This CDR3 is built from 16 residues. The CDR3 reads CASSLDLSSYNSPLHF. CDR3 bases: TGCGCCAGCAGTTTGGACCTAAGCTCCTATAATTCACCCCTCCACTTT.

J is TRBJ1-1 and V is TRBV18; D uncertain. Germline lookup yields CDR1 KGHSH and CDR2 LQKENI. The CDR3 extends over 14 amino acids. V lost 3 bases and J 0 bases, leaving 8 bases between the germline ends. The CDR3 nucleotides are TGTGCCAGCTCACCGGGTGGGGTGAACACTGAAGCTTTCTTT. It is translated as CASSPGGVNTEAFF.

This clone has only a few counts. The chain uses TRBV7-9 and TRBJ1-2, with a weak D call TRBD1 (6 bases). With 3 bases removed from V and 8 bases from J, the gap between germline ends came to 16 bases. Germline CDR1 SEHNR, CDR2 FQNEAQ (reference sequence). The CDR3 consists of 14 residues. CDR3 amino acids: CASSFGYKQGGYTF. The CDR3 DNA reads TGTGCCAGCAGCTTCGGATACAAACAGGGCGGCTACACCTTC.

This clone is classed as medium-sized. Different DNA sequences within this sample yield the same CDR3. This chain joins TRBV5-4 and TRBJ2-1; D gene unclear. V lost 3 bases and J lost 5, with 3 bases in between. The CDR3 is 11 residues long. CDR1 and CDR2 from the germline V gene are SGHNT and YYREEE (reference sequence). CDR3 sequence: CASSSHNEQFF. The DNA for the CDR3 is TGTGCCAGCAGCTCTCACAATGAGCAGTTCTTC.

The rearrangement links TRBV27 to TRBJ1-1; 9 bases fit TRBD1. The ends lost 6 bases at V and 2 bases at J; junction bases unmatched: 4. Germline V gives CDR1 MNHEY, CDR2 SMNVEV (reference sequence). This CDR3 is 14 amino acids long. The CDR3 DNA follows: TGTGCCAGCAGGACAGGGGGAATAAACACTGAAGCTTTCTTT. Translation: CASRTGGINTEAFF.

This clone was seen a few times. This chain uses TRBV6-5 with TRBJ1-5; D unresolved. The CDR3 is 13 residues long. Germline CDR1 is MNHEY and CDR2 is SVGAGI. V was trimmed by 4 bases and J by 0 bases, leaving 4 bases between them. The CDR3 DNA sequence: TGTGCCAGCAGTTTAGATAGCAATCAGCCCCAGCATTTT. Its protein is CASSLDSNQPQHF.

This chain uses TRBV5-1 with TRBJ2-5, with 9 bases aligning to TRBD1. The J call may be mistaken, given a closer DNA end match to TRBJ2-7. The CDR3 sequence is 17 residues long. The germline V gene encodes CDR1 SGHRS and CDR2 YFSETQ. The CDR3 sequence is CASSPRSTGGATYEQYF. CDR3 DNA sequence: TGCGCCAGCAGCCCAAGGTCCACAGGGGGCGCGACCTACGAGCAGTACTTC.

The rearrangement uses TRBV9 and TRBJ2-5; 11 nucleotides align to TRBD2. Losses at the gene ends were 4 bases for V and 5 bases for J; bases not matched to a gene: 7. This CDR3 is built from 15 residues. Germline values: CDR1 SGDLS, CDR2 YYNGEE. The CDR3, as DNA: TGTGCCAGCAGCACCGGGACTAGCGGTTCGGAGACCCAGTACTTC. Its protein product is CASSTGTSGSETQYF.

The chain couples TRBV29-1 to TRBJ1-2; 10 bases map to TRBD1. The CDR3 is 15 residues long. From germline, CDR1 is SQVTM and CDR2 ANQGSEA. Trimming cost V 0 bases and J 7 bases; bases outside gene matches: 8. In nucleotides, the CDR3 is TGCAGCGTTGAAGAATGGGGACAGGGGATTGGTGGCTACACCTTC. Translating it yields CSVEEWGQGIGGYTF.

This clone was counted ten times or more. The chain recombines TRBV19 with TRBJ2-7; 15 bases line up with TRBD2. The CDR3 has 16 amino acids. Germline CDR1 is LNHDA and CDR2 is SQIVND (reference sequence). The trim removed 4 bases at V and 6 bases at J, leaving 7 bases unmatched. The CDR3 reads CASSTTLGLAGGEQYF. The DNA for the CDR3 is TGTGCCAGTAGTACAACCTTGGGACTAGCGGGAGGCGAGCAGTACTTC.

This clone has only a few counts. The chain links TRBV7-9 to TRBJ2-3; possible D gene TRBD2, 6 bases. Germline V gene data show CDR1 as SEHNR and CDR2 as FQNEAQ (reference sequence). The V end was cut by 2 bases, the J end by 1 base, with 10 bases between. This CDR3 spans 15 amino acids. The CDR3 DNA reads as TGTGCCAGCAGCTTAAATAGCGGAGGCACAGATACGCAGTATTTT. It specifies CASSLNSGGTDTQYF.

This chain links TRBV5-5 with TRBJ2-7; 7 bases agree with TRBD1. Trimming removed 4 bases from V and 6 bases from J; junction bases left unmatched: 7. CDR1 is SGHKS and CDR2 is YYEKEE in the germline V gene (reference sequence). The CDR3 spans 13 residues. CDR3 sequence reads: CASSRATGPEQYF. For the CDR3, the DNA is TGTGCCAGCAGCCGGGCGACAGGGCCCGAGCAGTACTTC. The whole variable domain, filled in from reference TRBV5-5 and TRBJ2-7, reads DAGVTQSPTHLIKTRGQQVTLRCSPISGHKSVSWYQQVLGQGPQFIFQYYEKEERGRGNFPDRFSARQFPNYSSELNVNALLLGDSALYLCASSRATGPEQYFGPGTRLTVT.

CDR3 protein: CASSLVLNTGELFF. For the CDR3, the DNA is TGTGCCAGCAGCTTAGTGCTTAACACCGGGGAGCTGTTTTTT. The V call is TRBV7-2, the J call TRBJ2-2; D not certain. The CDR3 extends over 14 amino acids. Trimming removed 1 base from V and 2 bases from J, with 5 bases in between. Germline CDR1 SGHTA, CDR2 FQGNSA.

This clone was observed a handful of times. The rearrangement joins TRBV19 to TRBJ1-1; a weak D match, TRBD1 (5 bases). Germline V gene lookup returns CDR1 LNHDA and CDR2 SQIVND (reference sequence). This CDR3 is 13 amino acids long. V shed 3 bases and J shed 1 base, with 6 bases lying between them. CDR3 region: CASSMRGNTEAFF. The DNA of the CDR3 is TGTGCCAGTAGTATGAGGGGGAACACTGAAGCTTTCTTT.

V usage is TRBV6-6 and J usage is TRBJ2-1; 7 bases agree with TRBD2. The CDR3 is made up of 16 amino acids. The V segment lost 0 bases and the J segment 5 bases; nucleotides outside the gene matches: 7. The germline CDR1 and CDR2 sequences are MNHNY and SVGAGI (reference sequence). CDR3 sequence (DNA): TGTGCCAGCAGTTACTCCCCCGGACTAGAAGACAATGAGCAGTTCTTC. Its translation is CASSYSPGLEDNEQFF.

The rearrangement joins TRBV6-5 to TRBJ1-3; D call uncertain. The CDR3 extends over 14 amino acids. V lost 4 bases, J lost 0 bases, and 7 bases lay in between. Germline CDR1 MNHEY, CDR2 SVGAGI. This chain's CDR3 is CASSSVGSGNTIYF. CDR3 nucleotides: TGTGCCAGCAGTTCCGTAGGCTCTGGAAACACCATATATTTT.

The J gene is TRBJ2-1, the V gene TRBV28; 8 nucleotides line up with TRBD2. This CDR3 spans 14 amino acids. Germline V gene data show CDR1 as MDHEN and CDR2 as SYDVKM. V dropped 1 base and J dropped 9; count of bases not matched to a gene: 5. CDR3 protein: CASSLFREGGEQFF. The CDR3 coding sequence is TGTGCCAGCAGTTTATTTCGGGAGGGAGGTGAGCAGTTCTTC.

This chain uses TRBV5-1 with TRBJ1-1, with D possibly being TRBD1 (6 bases). The ends were cut back, 0 bases at V and 0 bases at J, with 15 bases in the middle. The CDR3 is 17 amino acids. Germline loops: CDR1 SGHRS, CDR2 YFSETQ. CDR3 protein: CASSLAGQTILNTEAFF. For the CDR3, the DNA is TGCGCCAGCAGCTTGGCCGGACAGACTATTCTGAACACTGAAGCTTTCTTT.

The chain carries TRBV10-1 and TRBJ2-5; D remains ambiguous. The CDR3 runs to 16 residues. Trimming shortened V by 0 bases and J by 5 bases, and 16 bases separated the two germline ends. Per germline, CDR1 WNHNN and CDR2 SYGVQD (reference sequence). CDR3 sequence reads: CASSESCLLAGETQYF. DNA for the CDR3: TGCGCCAGCAGTGAGTCTTGCCTTCTCGCTGGGGAGACCCAGTACTTC.

The gene calls are TRBV11-3 and TRBJ1-3; no clear D gene. This CDR3 is 16 amino acids long. Trimming stripped 5 bases from V and 0 bases from J, with 14 bases between. Per germline, CDR1 SGHNT and CDR2 YENEEA. CDR3 sequence reads: CASSLMGVSSGNTIYF. CDR3 DNA sequence: TGTGCCAGCAGCCTGATGGGCGTCAGCTCTGGAAACACCATATATTTT.

The rearrangement links TRBV7-9 to TRBJ1-2; 7 nucleotides agree with TRBD1. The V gene's germline CDR1 is SEHNR and CDR2 FQNEAQ (reference sequence). V dropped 3 bases and J dropped 6; count of bases not matched to a gene: 4. This CDR3 has 13 amino acids. The CDR3 nucleotides are TGTGCCAGCAGCTTCGACAGGGTTCATGGCTACACCTTC. As protein: CASSFDRVHGYTF.

The CDR3 sequence: CASRHRAGRANYGYTF. The CDR3 region has the DNA TGTGCCAGCAGACACCGGGCAGGAAGAGCTAACTATGGCTACACCTTC. The V call is TRBV7-9, the J call TRBJ1-2; D not resolved. Germline loops: CDR1 SEHNR, CDR2 FQNEAQ (reference sequence). V was trimmed by 6 bases and J by 0 bases, leaving 17 bases between them. The CDR3 length is 16 residues.

The chain uses TRBV10-3 and TRBJ1-6; D gene unclear. This CDR3 spans 14 amino acids. Germline V gene data show CDR1 as ENHRY and CDR2 as SYGVKD. The V gene lost 6 bases and the J gene lost 6 bases, with 12 bases spanning the gap. Here the CDR3 DNA reads TGTGCCATCAGGGCCGGGGTGACTAATTCACCCCTCCACTTT. Its translation: CAIRAGVTNSPLHF.